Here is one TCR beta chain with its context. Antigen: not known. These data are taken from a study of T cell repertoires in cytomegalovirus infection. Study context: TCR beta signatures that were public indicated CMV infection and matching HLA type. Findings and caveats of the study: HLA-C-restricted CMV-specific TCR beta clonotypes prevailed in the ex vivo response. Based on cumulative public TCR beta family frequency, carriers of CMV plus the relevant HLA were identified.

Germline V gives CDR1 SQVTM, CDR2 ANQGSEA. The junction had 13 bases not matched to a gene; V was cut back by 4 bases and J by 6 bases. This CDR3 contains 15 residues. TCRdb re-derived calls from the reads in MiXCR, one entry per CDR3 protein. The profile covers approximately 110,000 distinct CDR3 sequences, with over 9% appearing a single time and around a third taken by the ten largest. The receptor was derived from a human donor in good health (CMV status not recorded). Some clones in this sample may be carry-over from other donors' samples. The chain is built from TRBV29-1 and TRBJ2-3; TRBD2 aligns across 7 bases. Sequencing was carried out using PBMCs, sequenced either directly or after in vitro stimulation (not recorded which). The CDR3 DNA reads TGCAGCGTTGGAGGAGGGGCGGGAGAGGTTGATACGCAGTATTTT. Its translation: CSVGGGAGEVDTQYF.